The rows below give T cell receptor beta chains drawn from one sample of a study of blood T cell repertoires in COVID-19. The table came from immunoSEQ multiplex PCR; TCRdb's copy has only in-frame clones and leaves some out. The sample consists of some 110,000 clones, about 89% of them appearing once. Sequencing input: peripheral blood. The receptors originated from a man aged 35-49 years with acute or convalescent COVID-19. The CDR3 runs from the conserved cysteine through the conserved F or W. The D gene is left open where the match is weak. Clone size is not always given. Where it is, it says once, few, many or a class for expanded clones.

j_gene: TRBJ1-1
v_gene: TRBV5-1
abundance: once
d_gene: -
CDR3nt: TGCGCCAGCAGCTTGGCGGGGGGGCGGACTGAAGCTTTCTTT
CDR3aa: CASSLAGGRTEAFF

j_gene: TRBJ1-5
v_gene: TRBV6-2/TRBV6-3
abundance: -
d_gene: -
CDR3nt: TGTGCCAGCAGTCAAGACCAGGGCGGCAATCAGCCCCAGCATTTT
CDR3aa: CASSQDQGGNQPQHF

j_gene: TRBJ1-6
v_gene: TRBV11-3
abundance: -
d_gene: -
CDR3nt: TGTGCCAGCAGCTCCGGACATGGGAATGGGAATTCACCCCTCCACTTT
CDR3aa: CASSSGHGNGNSPLHF

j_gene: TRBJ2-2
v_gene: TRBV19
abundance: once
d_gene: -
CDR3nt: TGTGCCAGTAGTATTTACCTAGCCGCAAGCACCGGGGAGCTGTTTTTT
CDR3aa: CASSIYLAASTGELFF

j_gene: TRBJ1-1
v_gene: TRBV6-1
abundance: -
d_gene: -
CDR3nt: TGTGCCAGCAGTGAAACTAGGGTGAACACTGAAGCTTTCTTT
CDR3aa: CASSETRVNTEAFF

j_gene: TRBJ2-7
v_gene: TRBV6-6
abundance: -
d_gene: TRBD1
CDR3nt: TGTGCCAGCAGTTACCCACCGGGACAGGGTGTATACGAGCAGTACTTC
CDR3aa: CASSYPPGQGVYEQYF

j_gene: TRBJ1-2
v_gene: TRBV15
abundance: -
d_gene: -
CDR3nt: TGTGCCACCAGCAGAGATCAGGTCGGTGCGCTATATGGCTACACCTTC
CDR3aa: CATSRDQVGALYGYTF

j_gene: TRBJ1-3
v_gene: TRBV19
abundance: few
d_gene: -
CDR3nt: TGTGCCAGTAGTATCTATGGGGCCATCTCTGGAAACACCATATATTTT
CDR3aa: CASSIYGAISGNTIYF

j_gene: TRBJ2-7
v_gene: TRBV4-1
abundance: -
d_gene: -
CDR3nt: TGCGCCAGCAGCCAAGCGTACAGGGACACCTACGAGCAGTACTTC
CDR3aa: CASSQAYRDTYEQYF

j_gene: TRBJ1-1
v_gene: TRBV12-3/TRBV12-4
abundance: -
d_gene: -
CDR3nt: TGTGCCAGCAGTTTATCCCTAAACACTGAAGCTTTCTTT
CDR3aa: CASSLSLNTEAFF

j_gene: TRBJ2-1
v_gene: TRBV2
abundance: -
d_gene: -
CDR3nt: TGTGCCAGCAGTGACGTCAATGAGCAGTTCTTC
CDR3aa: CASSDVNEQFF

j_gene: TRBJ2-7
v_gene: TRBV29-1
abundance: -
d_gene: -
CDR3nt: TGCAGCGTGTTCGCGGCAGGGTCCATCTACGAGCAGTACTTC
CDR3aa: CSVFAAGSIYEQYF

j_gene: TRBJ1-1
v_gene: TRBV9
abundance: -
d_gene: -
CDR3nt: TGTGCCAGCAGCCCCTGGGGAGCTGAAGCTTTCTTT
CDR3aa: CASSPWGAEAFF

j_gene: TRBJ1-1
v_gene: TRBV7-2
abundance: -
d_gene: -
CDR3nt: TGTGCCAGCAGCGCTAAACTGGGCAGGGGCACTGAAGCTTTCTTT
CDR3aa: CASSAKLGRGTEAFF

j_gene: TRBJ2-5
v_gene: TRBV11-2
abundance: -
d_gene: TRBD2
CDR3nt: TGTGCCAGCAGCTTAGTAGCGGGATGGCGGGAGCCGCGGGAGACCCAGTACTTC
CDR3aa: CASSLVAGWREPRETQYF

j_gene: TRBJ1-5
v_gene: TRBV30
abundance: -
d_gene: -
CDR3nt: TGTGCCGGGGGTGGGAGGATGAATCAGCCCCAGCATTTT
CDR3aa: CAGGGRMNQPQHF

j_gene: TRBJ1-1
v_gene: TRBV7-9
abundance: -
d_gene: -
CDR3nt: TGTGCCAGCAGCTTACGTAGTCCTGAAGCTTTCTTT
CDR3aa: CASSLRSPEAFF

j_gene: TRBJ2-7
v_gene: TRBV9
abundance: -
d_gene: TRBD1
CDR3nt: TGTGCCAGCAGCGTAGAAGGGGAACAGGGGTTCGAGCAGTACTTC
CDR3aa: CASSVEGEQGFEQYF

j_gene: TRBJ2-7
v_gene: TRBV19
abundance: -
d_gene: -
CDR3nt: TGTGCCAGTAGCCCCATGAGGGCCCCCTACGAGCAGTACTTC
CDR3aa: CASSPMRAPYEQYF

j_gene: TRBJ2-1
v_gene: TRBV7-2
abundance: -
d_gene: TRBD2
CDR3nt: TGTGCCAGCAGCATGGGACTAGCATTCAATGAGCAGTTCTTC
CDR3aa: CASSMGLAFNEQFF

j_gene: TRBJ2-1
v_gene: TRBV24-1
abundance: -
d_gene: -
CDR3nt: TGTGCCACCAGTGAACTTTTGGGGGCTGGGAATGAGCAGTTCTTC
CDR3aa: CATSELLGAGNEQFF

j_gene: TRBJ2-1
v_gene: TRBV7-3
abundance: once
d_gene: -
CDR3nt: TGTGCCAGCAGCCCAGGTCGGATTAGCTCCTACAATGAGCAGTTCTTC
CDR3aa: CASSPGRISSYNEQFF

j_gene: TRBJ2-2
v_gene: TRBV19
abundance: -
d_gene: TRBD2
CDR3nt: TGTGCCAGTCAAAATAGGGGACTAGCGGGAGCCGGGGAGCTGTTTTTT
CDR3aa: CASQNRGLAGAGELFF

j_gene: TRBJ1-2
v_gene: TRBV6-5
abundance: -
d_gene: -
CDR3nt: TGTGCCAGCAGCGCCCAGGGCTTGATAGGGTTTGGCTACACCTTC
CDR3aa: CASSAQGLIGFGYTF

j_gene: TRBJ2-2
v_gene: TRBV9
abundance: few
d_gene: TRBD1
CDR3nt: TGTGCCAGCAGCGTTGGACAGGGAGTCACCGGGGAGCTGTTTTTT
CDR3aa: CASSVGQGVTGELFF

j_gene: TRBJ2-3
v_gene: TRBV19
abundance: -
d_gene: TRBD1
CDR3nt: TGTGCCAGCGGATTAAGGGACAGGGGAAATACGCAGTATTTT
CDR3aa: CASGLRDRGNTQYF

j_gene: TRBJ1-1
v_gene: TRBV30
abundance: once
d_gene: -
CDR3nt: TGTGCCTGCGGCAGGGAAGCGACCTTTCAAGCTTTCTTT
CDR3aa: CACGREATFQAFF

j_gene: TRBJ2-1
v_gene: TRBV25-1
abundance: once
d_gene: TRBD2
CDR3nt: TGTGCCAGCAGTGATCTATTAGGCGCTAGCGGAAATAACAATGAGCAGTTCTTC
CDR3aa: CASSDLLGASGNNNEQFF

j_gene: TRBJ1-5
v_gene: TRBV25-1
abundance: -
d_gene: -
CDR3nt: TGTGCCAGCAGTGAATCCGCAGGGGACGGTCAGCCCCAGCATTTT
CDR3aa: CASSESAGDGQPQHF

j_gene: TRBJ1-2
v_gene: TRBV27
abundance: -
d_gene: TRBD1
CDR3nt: TGTGCCAGCAGTTTATGGGGTGTGGTAGGGCAGGGGGCTTTATATGGCTACACCTTC
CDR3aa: CASSLWGVVGQGALYGYTF

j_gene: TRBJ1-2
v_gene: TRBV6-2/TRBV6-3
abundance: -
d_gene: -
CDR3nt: TGTGCCAGCAGTGGTACATCAGGTACTGGCTACACCTTC
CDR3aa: CASSGTSGTGYTF

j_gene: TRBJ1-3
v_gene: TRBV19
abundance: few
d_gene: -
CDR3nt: TGTGCCAGTAGTAGGGAGACCGCTGGAAACACCATATATTTT
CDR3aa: CASSRETAGNTIYF

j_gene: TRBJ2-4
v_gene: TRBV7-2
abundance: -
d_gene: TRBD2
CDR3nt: TGTGCCAGCAGCTCGGCGGGGGGCCCAGTCAGGAATCAGTACTTC
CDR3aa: CASSSAGGPVRNQYF

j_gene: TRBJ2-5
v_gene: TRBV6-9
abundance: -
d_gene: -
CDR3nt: TGTGCCAGCAGTTATTCGAATCGGTCCGGAGGGGCAGAGACCCAGTACTTC
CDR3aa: CASSYSNRSGGAETQYF

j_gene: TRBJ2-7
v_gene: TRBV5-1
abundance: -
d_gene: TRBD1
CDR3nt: TGCGCCAGCAGCTTGGGGCAGGGGGTTTCCTACGAGCAGTACTTC
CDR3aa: CASSLGQGVSYEQYF

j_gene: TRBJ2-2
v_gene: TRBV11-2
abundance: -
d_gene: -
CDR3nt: TGTGCCAGCAGCTTAGATGGTAGGGGCACCGGGGAGCTGTTTTTT
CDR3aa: CASSLDGRGTGELFF

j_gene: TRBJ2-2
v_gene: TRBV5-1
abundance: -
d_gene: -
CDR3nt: TGCGCCAGCAGCTTGGGGACAGCCCTATTCACCGGGGAGCTGTTTTTT
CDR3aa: CASSLGTALFTGELFF